This TCR beta chain was profiled in a study of blood T cell repertoires in COVID-19. V lost 5 bases to trimming and J lost 0 bases; unmatched junction nucleotides: 9. In germline, CDR1 is LNHDA, CDR2 SQIVND (reference sequence). This CDR3 comprises 18 residues. Profiled with immunoSEQ multiplex PCR; TCRdb holds only in-frame clones, not every one. The sample has around 140,000 clones, roughly 88% seen once; the top ten hold 10%. Sample: peripheral blood. V and J are TRBV19 and TRBJ1-5; 11 positions agree with TRBD1. The clonotype was recovered from a man in his 60s with active or convalescent COVID-19. Here the CDR3 DNA reads TGTGCCAGTAGTGGGGGGACAGGGGGAGTTTTTAGCAATCAGCCCCAGCATTTT. This encodes CASSGGTGGVFSNQPQHF.